This entry lists 19 T cell receptor beta chains sequenced from one sample in a study of blood T cell repertoires in COVID-19. Clones were read by immunoSEQ multiplex PCR, and TCRdb kept only the in-frame ones, dropping some. In the table there are approximately 250,000 clones, approximately 85% of which are singletons. Sequenced: peripheral blood. All receptors come from a man between 45 and 60 years old with acute or convalescent COVID-19.

J is TRBJ2-7 and V is TRBV4-1; 7 nucleotides match TRBD1. The trim removed 4 bases at V and 3 bases at J, leaving 12 bases unmatched. CDR1 is MGHRA, CDR2 YSYEKL, per germline. The CDR3 has 16 amino acids. CDR3 amino acids: CASSPSPGQPNYEQYF. The CDR3 nucleotides read TGCGCCAGCAGCCCGTCACCGGGACAGCCGAACTACGAGCAGTACTTC.

This clone has a single count. The CDR3 nucleotides read TGTGCCAGCAGCGGGGGACAGGATTTTTACGAGCAGTACTTC. Protein product: CASSGGQDFYEQYF. This chain joins TRBV14 and TRBJ2-7; 8 nucleotides line up with TRBD1. In germline, CDR1 is SGHDN, CDR2 FVKESK. The CDR3 is 14 residues long. After removal of 5 bases from V and 4 bases from J, the junction contained 7 bases not matched to a gene.

This clone was seen a single time. This rearrangement joins TRBV18 to TRBJ1-6; the D is unclear. Between the trimmed V and J ends, which lost 4 bases and 7 bases, there was a span of 11 bases. There are 14 residues in the CDR3. CDR1 and CDR2 from the germline V gene are KGHSH and LQKENI. CDR3 residues: CASSQLSKNSPLHF. DNA of the CDR3: TGTGCCAGCTCACAGCTCTCGAAGAATTCACCCCTCCACTTT.

The V call is TRBV5-4, the J call TRBJ1-2; D unclear. The germline gives CDR1 SGHNT, CDR2 YYREEE (reference sequence). CDR3 size: 13 residues. The ends were cut back, 1 base at V and 5 bases at J, with 9 bases in the middle. The CDR3 here is CASSLNSLYGYTF. In DNA, the CDR3 is TGTGCCAGCAGCTTGAACAGCTTATATGGCTACACCTTC.

This clone was picked up one time. The chain couples TRBV5-1 to TRBJ2-2; 10 bases line up with TRBD2. Germline-derived CDR1 and CDR2 are SGHRS and YFSETQ. The CDR3 consists of 16 residues. V lost 4 bases, J lost 7 bases, and 10 bases stayed unmatched. The DNA for the CDR3 is TGCGCCAGCAGCCGGGGCAGCGGGGGGGCCGTCGGGGAGCTGTTTTTT. Translation: CASSRGSGGAVGELFF.

This chain joins TRBV29-1 and TRBJ2-1; D is perhaps TRBD1 (5 bases). Between the trimmed V and J ends, which lost 1 base and 5 bases, there was a span of 12 bases. CDR3 length equals 14 residues. CDR1 and CDR2 (germline): SQVTM, ANQGSEA. For the CDR3, the DNA is TGCAGCGTTGAAGGCAGGGATTTCCACAATGAGCAGTTCTTC. It codes for CSVEGRDFHNEQFF.

The V and J genes are TRBV5-6 and TRBJ2-5; 12 nucleotides align to TRBD1. This CDR3 is 16 amino acids long. Germline loops: CDR1 SGHDT, CDR2 YYEEEE. The V and J ends lost 0 bases and 2 bases, in that order; junction bases with no gene match: 2. CDR3 residues: CASSLAGQGAQETQYF. The CDR3 DNA is TGTGCCAGCAGCTTGGCGGGACAGGGGGCACAAGAGACCCAGTACTTC.

V is TRBV2 and J is TRBJ1-2; D gene ambiguous. Germline V gene sequence: CDR1 SNHLY, CDR2 FYNNEI. V was trimmed by 6 bases and J by 5 bases, leaving 13 bases between them. The CDR3 is made up of 13 amino acids. The CDR3 here is CASREWVSYGYTF. In DNA, the CDR3 is TGTGCCAGCAGGGAGTGGGTATCTTATGGCTACACCTTC.

V and J are TRBV6-5 and TRBJ1-1; TRBD1 is a possible D gene (5 bases). With 0 bases removed from V and 6 bases from J, the gap between germline ends came to 11 bases. From germline, CDR1 is MNHEY and CDR2 SVGAGI. The CDR3 sequence is 14 residues long. This CDR3 is CASSYSSGGAEAFF. CDR3 in DNA: TGTGCCAGCAGTTACTCGAGCGGGGGAGCTGAAGCTTTCTTT.

This chain joins TRBV11-3 and TRBJ2-7; D gene unclear. V dropped 5 bases and J dropped 3 bases, with 5 bases sitting between them. CDR1 is SGHNT and CDR2 is YENEEA in the germline V gene. CDR3 length: 11 residues. This chain's CDR3 is CASSTGYEQYF. CDR3 bases: TGTGCCAGCAGCACGGGCTACGAGCAGTACTTC.

The chain combines TRBV7-3 with TRBJ2-5; 10 nucleotides match TRBD2. Germline loops: CDR1 SGHTA, CDR2 FQGTGA. The CDR3 consists of 15 residues. J was trimmed by 4 bases and V by 4 bases; bases with no gene match: 6. The CDR3 bases are TGTGCCAGCAGCTCCGCTAGCGGGAGTATAGAGACCCAGTACTTC. Encoded protein: CASSSASGSIETQYF.

The chain recombines TRBV30 with TRBJ2-6, with D tentatively TRBD1 (5 bases). Trimming stripped 4 bases from V and 1 base from J, with 23 bases between. This CDR3 spans 19 amino acids. Germline V gives CDR1 GTSNPN, CDR2 SVGIG (reference sequence). The CDR3 coding sequence is TGTGCCTGGATCGGTCCCAGGGTCTTCTCTCCTTCTGGGGCCAACGTCCTGACTTTC. Residues: CAWIGPRVFSPSGANVLTF.

The V gene is TRBV5-8, the J gene TRBJ2-7, with a tentative D call TRBD2 (5 bases). Germline CDR1 reads SGHTS; CDR2 reads YDEGEE. Between the trimmed V and J ends, which lost 1 base and 3 bases, there was a span of 17 bases. This CDR3 is built from 16 residues. CDR3: CASSLPQTRDFYEQYF. For the CDR3, the DNA is TGTGCCAGCAGCTTGCCTCAAACTCGGGATTTCTACGAGCAGTACTTC.

This clone turned up a few times. The CDR3 DNA is TGTGCCAGCAGCACCCCTCACAGAACTTATGGCTACACCTTC. Encoded protein: CASSTPHRTYGYTF. V usage is TRBV5-8 and J usage is TRBJ1-2; no clear D. The CDR3 runs 14 residues. V was trimmed by 4 bases and J by 5 bases, leaving 15 bases between them. From germline, CDR1 is SGHTS and CDR2 YDEGEE.

The chain uses TRBV7-8 and TRBJ1-5, with 8 bases that match TRBD1. Germline V gene data show CDR1 as SGHVS and CDR2 as FQNEAQ. The V and J ends lost 0 bases and 0 bases, in that order; junction bases with no gene match: 4. The CDR3 covers 17 residues. The CDR3: CASSLANRGNSNQPQHF. In nucleotides, the CDR3 is TGTGCCAGCAGCTTAGCAAACAGGGGGAATAGCAATCAGCCCCAGCATTTT.

The genes are TRBV4-1 and TRBJ2-3; D possibly corresponds to TRBD2 (6 bases). Trimming took 1 base from V and 0 from J, leaving 11 bases between them. The CDR3 runs to 16 residues. Germline V CDR1 and CDR2: MGHRA, YSYEKL. The CDR3 DNA reads as TGCGCCAGCAGCCAAGTGGCGGGGCTTAGCACAGATACGCAGTATTTT. This gives the protein CASSQVAGLSTDTQYF.

The rearrangement joins TRBV5-1 to TRBJ1-4, with D possibly TRBD1 on 5 matching bases. The CDR3 is made up of 17 amino acids. Germline CDR1 SGHRS, CDR2 YFSETQ. The V end lost 0 bases, the J end lost 5 bases, and 17 bases lay between the germline ends. CDR3 region: CASSLGTGRVMNEKLFF. The CDR3 DNA sequence: TGCGCCAGCAGCTTGGGTACAGGCCGTGTAATGAATGAAAAACTGTTTTTT.

This clone is a singleton in its sample. This sequence joins TRBV5-1 and TRBJ1-5; TRBD1 matches at 7 bases. This CDR3 contains 14 residues. Germline V lookup: CDR1 SGHRS, CDR2 YFSETQ. The trim removed 2 bases at V and 3 bases at J, leaving 2 bases unmatched. The CDR3 region is CASSLTGVNQPQHF. The DNA for the CDR3 is TGCGCCAGCAGCTTAACAGGGGTCAATCAGCCCCAGCATTTT.

V usage is TRBV5-1 and J usage is TRBJ2-5; possibly TRBD1 for D (5 bases). Looked up from germline, CDR1 is SGHRS and CDR2 is YFSETQ. The CDR3 loop spans 14 amino acids. V lost 5 bases to trimming and J lost 5 bases, with 16 bases between them. The DNA of the CDR3 is TGCGCCAGCAGTGCAAGCAGGGCCCCGGAGACCCAGTACTTC. Amino acid sequence: CASSASRAPETQYF.